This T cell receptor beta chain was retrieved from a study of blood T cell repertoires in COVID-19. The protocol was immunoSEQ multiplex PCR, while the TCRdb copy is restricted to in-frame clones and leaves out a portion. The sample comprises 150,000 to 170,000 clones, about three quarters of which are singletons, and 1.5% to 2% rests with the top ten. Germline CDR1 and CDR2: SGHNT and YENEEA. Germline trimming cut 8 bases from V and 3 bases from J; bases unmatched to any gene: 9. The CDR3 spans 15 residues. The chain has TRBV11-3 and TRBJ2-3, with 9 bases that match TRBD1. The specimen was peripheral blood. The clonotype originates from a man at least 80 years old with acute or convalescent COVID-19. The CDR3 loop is CASSGRGQGTDTQYF. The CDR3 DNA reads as TGTGCCAGCTCGGGCCGGGGACAGGGAACAGATACGCAGTATTTT.